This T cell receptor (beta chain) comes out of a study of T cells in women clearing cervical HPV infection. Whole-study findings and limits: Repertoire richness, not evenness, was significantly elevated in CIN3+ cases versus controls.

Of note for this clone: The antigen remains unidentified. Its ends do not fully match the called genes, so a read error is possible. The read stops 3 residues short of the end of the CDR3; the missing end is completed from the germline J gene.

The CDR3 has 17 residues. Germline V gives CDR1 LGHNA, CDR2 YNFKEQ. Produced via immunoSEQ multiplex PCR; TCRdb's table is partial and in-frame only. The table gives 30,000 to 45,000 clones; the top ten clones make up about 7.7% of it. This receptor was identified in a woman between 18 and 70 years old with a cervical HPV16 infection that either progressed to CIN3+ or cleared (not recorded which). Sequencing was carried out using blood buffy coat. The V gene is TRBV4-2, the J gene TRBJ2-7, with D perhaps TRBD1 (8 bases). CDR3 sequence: CASSQGGAGQDLYEQYF. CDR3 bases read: TGCGCCAGCAGCCAAGGAGGAGCGGGACAGGACCTTTACGAG.